These 13 T cell receptor beta chains were sequenced from one sample in a study of post-analysis software for immune sequencing data. TCR beta cDNA libraries included unique molecular identifiers. TCRdb reanalysed the PCR reads using MiXCR and keeps one entry per CDR3 protein. The sample consists of around 770,000 distinct CDR3 sequences, under 60% of them appearing once. Findings and limits, study-wide: Five TRBV segments, including TRBV5-6, TRBV5-1 and TRBV20-1, were more frequent in patients than controls.

These receptors' antigens are unknown. Material for sequencing was blood. The receptors derive from a girl between 5 and 17 years old with multiple sclerosis.

This clonotype was counted between two and nine times. The V call is TRBV15, the J call TRBJ2-5, with D possibly TRBD2 on 5 matching bases. Trimming cost V 6 bases and J 3 bases, with 20 bases left between them. The CDR3 is made up of 16 amino acids. In germline, CDR1 is LNHNV, CDR2 YYDKDF (reference sequence). CDR3 protein: CATRAPMGASKETQYF. Written as DNA, the CDR3 is TGTGCCACCAGGGCCCCCATGGGAGCTAGCAAAGAGACCCAGTACTTC.

The genes are TRBV11-2 and TRBJ1-4; D ambiguous. V gave up 1 base and J gave up 4 bases, with 10 bases separating them. This CDR3 spans 15 amino acids. In germline, CDR1 is SGHAT, CDR2 FQNNGV. The DNA for the CDR3 is TGTGCCAGCAGCTTAGGTCAGGACCTTAATGAAAAACTGTTTTTT. Its translation is CASSLGQDLNEKLFF.

This clonotype was observed a few times. CDR3 region: CATRQIRGRRPAQHF. As DNA, the CDR3 is TGTGCCACACGCCAAATCAGGGGGCGCCGGCCGGCCCAGCATTTT. V is TRBV15 and J is TRBJ1-5, with 8 nucleotides matching TRBD1. V lost 9 bases to trimming and J lost 11 bases; unmatched junction nucleotides: 18. Germline CDR1 and CDR2: LNHNV and YYDKDF (reference sequence). The CDR3 loop spans 15 amino acids.

V is TRBV6-5 and J is TRBJ1-1; no clear D. The germline gives CDR1 MNHEY, CDR2 SVGAGI. The CDR3 spans 16 residues. Trimming removed 0 bases from V and 5 bases from J, with 16 bases in between. The CDR3 DNA reads as TGTGCCAGCAGTTACTCTATGTTGGGCAGGCCTACTGAAGCTTTCTTT. This codes for CASSYSMLGRPTEAFF.

This chain connects TRBV7-3 to TRBJ1-2, with 8 bases matching TRBD1. This CDR3 is built from 12 residues. Germline loops: CDR1 SGHTA, CDR2 FQGTGA. Losses at the gene ends were 5 bases for V and 8 bases for J; bases not matched to a gene: 4. The CDR3 DNA reads as TGTGCCAGCAGCGCGACAGGGGAGGGCTACACCTTC. This gives the protein CASSATGEGYTF.

This clonotype was seen a few times. The V and J genes are TRBV5-1 and TRBJ2-1, with 11 bases that match TRBD2. The CDR3 is 15 amino acids. Trimming at V came to 4 bases and at J to 7 bases, leaving 7 bases not matched to a gene. Germline CDR1 and CDR2: SGHRS and YFSETQ. In DNA form, the CDR3 reads TGCGCCAGCAGCCTATCTAGCGGGAGGCGTAATGAGCAGTTCTTC. This translates into CASSLSSGRRNEQFF.

The CDR3 is CASSVEGVVDEQFF. The CDR3 bases are TGTGCCAGCAGCGTAGAGGGGGTTGTGGATGAGCAGTTCTTC. V and J are TRBV9 and TRBJ2-1; perhaps TRBD1 as D (6 bases). Deletions cut 0 bases from V and 8 bases from J, with 12 bases between. CDR1 is SGDLS, CDR2 YYNGEE, per germline. The length of the CDR3 is 14 residues. Looking up the rest from reference TRBV9 and TRBJ2-1 gives the full variable domain: DSGVTQTPKHLITATGQRVTLRCSPRSGDLSVYWYQQSLDQGLQFLIQYYNGEERAKGNILERFSAQQFPDLHSELNLSSLELGDSALYFCASSVEGVVDEQFFGPGTRLTVL.

The rearrangement links TRBV3-1 to TRBJ1-4; no firm D call. Per the germline V gene, CDR1 is LGHDT and CDR2 is YNNKEL (reference sequence). This CDR3 comprises 13 residues. V lost 3 bases and J lost 5, with 7 bases in between. As DNA, the CDR3 is TGTGCCAGCAGCCAGGCCCCGAATGAAAAACTGTTTTTT. Translation: CASSQAPNEKLFF. The full variable domain, its missing parts supplied by reference TRBV3-1 and TRBJ1-4, is DTAVSQTPKYLVTQMGNDKSIKCEQNLGHDTMYWYKQDSKKFLKIMFSYNNKELIINETVPNRFSPKSPDKAHLNLHINSLELGDSAVYFCASSQAPNEKLFFGSGTQLSVL.

This sequence joins TRBV18 and TRBJ2-5; 8 bases match TRBD1. With V trimmed by 3 bases and J by 5 bases, 8 bases remained unmatched. CDR3 length: 15 residues. CDR1 and CDR2 from the germline V gene are KGHSH and LQKENI. CDR3 residues: CASSPPGQAWETQYF. DNA for the CDR3: TGTGCCAGCTCACCGCCGGGACAGGCCTGGGAGACCCAGTACTTC.

The sample holds one count of this clonotype. The chain uses TRBV30 and TRBJ2-1; 9 bases are a match to TRBD2. This CDR3 contains 20 residues. The junction had 24 bases not matched to a gene; V was cut back by 1 base and J by 8 bases. Germline V gene data show CDR1 as GTSNPN and CDR2 as SVGIG (reference sequence). CDR3 protein: CAWSGPVLASGTSRGDEQFF. CDR3 nucleotide sequence: TGTGCCTGGAGTGGTCCCGTATTGGCTAGCGGGACCTCAAGGGGGGATGAGCAGTTCTTC. The whole variable domain, filled in from reference TRBV30 and TRBJ2-1, reads SQTIHQWPATLVQPVGSPLSLECTVEGTSNPNLYWYRQAAGRGLQLLFYSVGIGQISSEVPQNLSASRPQDRQFILSSKKLLLSDSGFYLCAWSGPVLASGTSRGDEQFFGPGTRLTVL.

The V call is TRBV6-5, the J call TRBJ1-2, with a possible D match to TRBD1 (6 bases). The CDR3 loop spans 16 amino acids. V lost 2 bases to trimming and J lost 4 bases, with 17 bases between them. Per the germline V gene, CDR1 is MNHEY and CDR2 is SVGAGI. CDR3 amino acids: CASSYPKTTGLYGYTF. As DNA, the CDR3 is TGTGCCAGCAGTTACCCGAAGACGACAGGTCTCTATGGCTACACCTTC.

The J gene is TRBJ2-7, the V gene TRBV5-1; tentatively, D is TRBD1 (6 bases). The CDR3 consists of 15 residues. Trimming cost V 0 bases and J 4 bases, with 14 bases left between them. CDR1 is SGHRS, CDR2 YFSETQ, per germline. DNA of the CDR3: TGCGCCAGCAGCTTGGGGGCAGGGGAGTTATACGAGCAGTACTTC. Its translation is CASSLGAGELYEQYF.

This rearrangement joins TRBV7-2 to TRBJ1-4; 10 bases are a match to TRBD1. CDR3 length: 16 residues. CDR1 and CDR2 (germline): SGHTA, FQGNSA. Trimming cost V 4 bases and J 8 bases; bases outside gene matches: 10. The CDR3 protein is CASSSQATGGGEKLFF. Written as DNA, the CDR3 is TGTGCCAGCAGCTCCCAGGCGACAGGGGGCGGAGAAAAACTGTTTTTT.